The following is a TCR beta chain sequence with its context. The antigen remains unidentified. This entry comes from a study of cytomegalovirus exposure and HLA in healthy donors. This PCR relied on a set of 60 Vbeta primers and 13 Jbeta primers. Measured with immunoSEQ multiplex PCR; TCRdb has only the in-frame clones, and not every one. The data show about 190,000 clones, with over 70% seen just once and 1.6% held by the top ten. Study-wide results and caveats: In a later analysis, CMV-associated beta chains were mostly HLA-associated, it appeared. One variant, a missense change in DCLRE1C, was linked in a later analysis to TCR beta V- and J-gene trimming. Across donors, most TCRs were seen rarely, yet some public ones were widespread. Available immune exposure information covered CMV serostatus only.

The V gene's germline CDR1 is SQVTM and CDR2 ANQGSEA. This CDR3 has 10 amino acids. V was cut by 4 bases and J by 8 bases, with 8 bases left in between. The sequenced sample was PBMCs. This chain joins TRBV29-1 and TRBJ1-2, with D unclear. This receptor was obtained from a woman under 30 in good health and CMV-seronegative. CDR3 DNA: TGCAGCGTTGGTTTGGGCGGCTACACCTTC. Translated: CSVGLGGYTF.